The source of this TCR beta chain is a study of T cells in localized non-small cell lung cancer. Generated by immunoSEQ multiplex PCR, the TCRdb table keeps only in-frame clones and is missing some. The table records roughly 48,000 clones, about 80% of them present only once. General study findings and limits: Longer survival (overall) was linked to higher T cell density in blood. In adjacent lung, a median about 54 of the top 100 tumor clones were found.

The CDR3 spans 14 residues. V was clipped by 0 bases and J by 8 bases, with 13 bases between them. Germline lookup yields CDR1 MNHNS and CDR2 SASEGT. A remark on this clone: Its antigen is unknown.

This sequence joins TRBV6-1 and TRBJ1-2; D not resolved. The source material was peripheral blood, sampled before any cancer treatment. This receptor was taken from a man between 40 and 75 years old with stage I squamous cell lung carcinoma. For the CDR3, the DNA is TGTGCCAGCAGTGAAGCGACCTTCTTAGAAGGCTACACCTTC. Protein sequence: CASSEATFLEGYTF.